These T cell receptor beta chains were read from a single sample in a study of T-cell reconstitution after alpha-beta-depleted transplantation in children. MiXCR was run by TCRdb on the PCR reads, yielding one entry per CDR3 protein. The repertoire has fewer than 85,000 distinct CDR3 sequences, approximately 14% of them found once; the top ten carry 25% to 35%. This sample comprised PBMCs, mostly from graft donor cells, obtained 180 days after TCRalphabeta/CD19-depleted stem cell transplant. The receptors derive from a male patient aged 2-9 years who had a stem cell transplant for acute lymphoblastic leukemia, so the T cells may come from the graft donor. CDR3s include the opening cysteine and the closing phenylalanine or tryptophan. Fields, in order: CDR3 protein, D gene, J gene, V gene. The D gene is left open where the match is weak.

CASSQDNIQETQYF	NA	TRBJ2-5	TRBV4-2
CASSMQGWETQYF	NA	TRBJ2-5	TRBV7-3
CASSYLGYTF	NA	TRBJ1-2	TRBV6-5
CASSSGQGYGYTF	TRBD1	TRBJ1-2	TRBV7-2
CASSYSPVRVRTYEQYF	NA	TRBJ2-7	TRBV6-2/TRBV6-3
CASSLDPDTQYF	NA	TRBJ2-3	TRBV13
CASSRTSGKSNEQFF	TRBD2	TRBJ2-1	TRBV7-2
CATSSKYTEAFF	NA	TRBJ1-1	TRBV27
CASSPPRTQVNEQFF	NA	TRBJ2-1	TRBV18
CASTVGARGYSYEQYF	NA	TRBJ2-7	TRBV28